Reported below is one T cell receptor (beta chain). The target antigen is unknown. The sample originates from a study of blood T cells in healthy people across ages. Donors were systemically healthy Caucasian individuals from Russia aged roughly 6 to 100 years. This CDR3 is 14 amino acids long. CDR1 and CDR2 (germline): MDHEN, SYDVKM. Trimming cost V 5 bases and J 1 base, with 11 bases left between them. It was with a sample-barcoded 5' primer and a J-beta primer mix that a second PCR of roughly 6 to 12 cycles was run. Each CDR3 protein gets one entry after TCRdb re-called the 5' RACE reads with MiXCR. This table has about 730,000 distinct CDR3 sequences, approximately 39% appearing once. General observations from the study: Diversity figures derived from one million T cells were judged to underestimate the true value.

Input material: blood. The sequence was obtained from a woman aged 60-75 years in good health. The V and J genes are TRBV28 and TRBJ2-5; no clear D gene. Written as DNA, the CDR3 is TGTGCCAGCAGTATTAGGTCCATCCAAGAGACCCAGTACTTC. Encoded protein: CASSIRSIQETQYF.